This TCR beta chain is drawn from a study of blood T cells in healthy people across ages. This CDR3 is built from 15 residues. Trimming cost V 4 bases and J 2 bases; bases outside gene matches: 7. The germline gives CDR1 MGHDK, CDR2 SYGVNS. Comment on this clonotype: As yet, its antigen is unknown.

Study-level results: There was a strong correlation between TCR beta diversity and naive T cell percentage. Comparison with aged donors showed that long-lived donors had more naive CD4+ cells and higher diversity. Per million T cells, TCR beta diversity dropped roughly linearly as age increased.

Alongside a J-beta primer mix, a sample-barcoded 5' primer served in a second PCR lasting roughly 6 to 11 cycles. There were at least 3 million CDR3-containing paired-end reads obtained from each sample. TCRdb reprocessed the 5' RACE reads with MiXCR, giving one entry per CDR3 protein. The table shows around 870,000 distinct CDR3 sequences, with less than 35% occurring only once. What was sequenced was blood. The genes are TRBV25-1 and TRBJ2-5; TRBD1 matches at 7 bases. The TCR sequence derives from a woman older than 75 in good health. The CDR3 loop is CASSAPGQQQETQYF. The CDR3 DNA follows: TGTGCCAGCAGTGCGCCGGGACAGCAACAAGAGACCCAGTACTTC.